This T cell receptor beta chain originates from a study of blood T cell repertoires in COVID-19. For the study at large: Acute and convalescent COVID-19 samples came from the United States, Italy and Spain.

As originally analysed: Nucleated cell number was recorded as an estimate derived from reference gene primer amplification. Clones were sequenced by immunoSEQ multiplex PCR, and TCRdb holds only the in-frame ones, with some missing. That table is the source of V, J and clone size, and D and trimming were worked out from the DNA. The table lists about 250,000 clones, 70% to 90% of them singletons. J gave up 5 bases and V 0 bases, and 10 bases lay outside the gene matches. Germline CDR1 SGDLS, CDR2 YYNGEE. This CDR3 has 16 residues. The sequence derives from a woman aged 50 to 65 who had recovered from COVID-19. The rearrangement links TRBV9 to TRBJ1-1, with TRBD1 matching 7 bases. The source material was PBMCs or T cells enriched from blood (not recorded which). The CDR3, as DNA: TGTGCCAGCAGCGTAGACCCGATTTCAGGGGGAACTGAAGCTTTCTTT. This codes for CASSVDPISGGTEAFF.